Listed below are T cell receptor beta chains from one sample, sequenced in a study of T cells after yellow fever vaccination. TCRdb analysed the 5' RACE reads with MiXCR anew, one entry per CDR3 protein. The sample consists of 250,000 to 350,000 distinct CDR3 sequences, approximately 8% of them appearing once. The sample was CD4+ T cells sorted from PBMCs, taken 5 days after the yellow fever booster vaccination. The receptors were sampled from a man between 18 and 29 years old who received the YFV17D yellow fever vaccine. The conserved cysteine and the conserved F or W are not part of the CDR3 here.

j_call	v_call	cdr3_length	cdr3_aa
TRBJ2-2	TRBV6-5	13	ASSRTGSIPRELF
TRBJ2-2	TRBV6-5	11	ASSNTDTGELF
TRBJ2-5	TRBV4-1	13	ASAPGTSFRETQY
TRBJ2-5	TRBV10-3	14	AIKGASGQAQETQY
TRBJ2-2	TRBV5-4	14	ASSTRDRGNTGELF
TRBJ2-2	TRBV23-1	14	ASSQSAGPGTGELF
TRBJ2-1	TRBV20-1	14	SATPATRGVYNEQF
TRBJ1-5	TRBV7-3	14	ASSLMPTLSNQPQH
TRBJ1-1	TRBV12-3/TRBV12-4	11	ASRDQGSTEAF
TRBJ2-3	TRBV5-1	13	ASSSDGQGTDTQY
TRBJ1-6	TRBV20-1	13	SAGPDSSYNSPLH
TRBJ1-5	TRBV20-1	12	SARGTGPNQPQH
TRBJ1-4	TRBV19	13	ASSIVGATNEKLF
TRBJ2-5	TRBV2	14	ASSETQRGTWETQY
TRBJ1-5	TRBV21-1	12	ASSTLTAGQPQH
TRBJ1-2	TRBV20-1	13	SARDWGGSGYGYT
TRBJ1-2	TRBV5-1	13	ASSSRGQANYGYT
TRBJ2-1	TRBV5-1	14	ASSLRPQGTDNEQF
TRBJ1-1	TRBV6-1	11	ASSADRNTEAF
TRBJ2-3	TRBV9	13	ASSTQSSAADTQY
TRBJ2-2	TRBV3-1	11	ASSQALAGELF
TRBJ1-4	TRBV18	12	ASSPDPSGEKLF
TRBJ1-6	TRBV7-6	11	ASSLVGVSPLH
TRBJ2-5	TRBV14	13	ASSQGVSNGETQY
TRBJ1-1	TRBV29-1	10	SVEGRNTEAF
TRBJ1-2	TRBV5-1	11	ASSNDRDSGYT
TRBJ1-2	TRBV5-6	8	ASRGSDYT
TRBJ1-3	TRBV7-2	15	ASSLSSGTGSGNTIY
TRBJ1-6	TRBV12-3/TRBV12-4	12	ASSYGASYSPLH
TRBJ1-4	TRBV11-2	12	ASSRATGKEKLF
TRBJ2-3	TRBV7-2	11	ASSPYLADTQY
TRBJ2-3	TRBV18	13	ASSPAAGETDTQY
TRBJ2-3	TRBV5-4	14	ASSRIAGGQRDTQY
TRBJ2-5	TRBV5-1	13	ASSFPMGQQETQY
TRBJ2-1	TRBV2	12	ASTKMGQDNEQF
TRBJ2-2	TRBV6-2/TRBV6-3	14	ASSPTPGGNTGELF
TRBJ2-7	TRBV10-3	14	AISESIVIGSYEQY
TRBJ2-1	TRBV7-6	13	ASSPAGGDHNEQF
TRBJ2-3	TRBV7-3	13	ASSFRGELTDTQY
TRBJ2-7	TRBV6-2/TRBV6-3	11	ASKWDRVAEQY
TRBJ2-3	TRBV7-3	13	ASSPTGGGTDTQY
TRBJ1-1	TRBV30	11	AWSRQVNTEAF
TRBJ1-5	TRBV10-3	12	AISGLRAGQPQH
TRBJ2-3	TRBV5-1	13	ASKPGRAGTDTQY
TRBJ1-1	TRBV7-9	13	ASRGGEVLNTEAF
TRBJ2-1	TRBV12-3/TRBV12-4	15	ASSLAGLAGSHNEQF
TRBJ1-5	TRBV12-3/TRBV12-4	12	ASSFEGFDQPQH
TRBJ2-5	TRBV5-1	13	ASSRPGQGQETQY
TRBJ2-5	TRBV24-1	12	ATSDAGTGETQY
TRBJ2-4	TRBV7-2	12	ASSLAGGENIQY